The clone carrying this T cell receptor (beta chain) showed up just a few times. These data come from a study of blood T cell repertoires in COVID-19. Whole-study context: PBMCs, B-cell-depleted T cells, or T cells were the source of the cDNA or gDNA that made up the material.

Sequenced by immunoSEQ multiplex PCR; TCRdb stores in-frame clones only, minus some. This sample yields under 450,000 clones, of which about 89% are seen a single time; 1.3% belongs to the top ten. Those enrolled, adults aged about 18 to 89 years, came from about two dozen US areas. The study counted Cohort 3 donors as recovered given two negative PCRs, clearance, or symptom resolution. The CDR3 length is 16 residues. V dropped 5 bases and J dropped 5 bases, with 24 bases sitting between them. Germline CDR1 GTSNPN, CDR2 SVGIG (reference sequence). Specimen: PBMCs or T cells enriched from blood (not recorded which). The chain is built from TRBV30 and TRBJ1-1; D remains ambiguous. The receptor comes from a man aged 30 to 39 who had recovered from COVID-19. CDR3 DNA: TGTGCCTGGCGCGACTTGGGAGGGCTGGTGTCGACTGAAGCTTTCTTT. The encoded protein is CAWRDLGGLVSTEAFF.